A selection of T cell receptor beta chains follows, all from one sample in a study of human T cells and chemical hapten exposure. Each CDR3 protein gets one entry after TCRdb re-called the RACE reads with MiXCR. The data hold under 95,000 distinct CDR3 sequences, with 7.5% to 9.5% observed a single time. Material: whole blood, obtained in connection with sensitization to the hapten diphenylcyclopropenone (DPC). All receptors come from a middle-aged man with alopecia areata. Some clones in this sample may be carry-over from other donors' samples. Both conserved end residues are part of each CDR3. A D gene is named only where the DNA matches it firmly. Clone size is given for some rows only: seen once, a few or many times, or a class if the clone is expanded.

abundance | j_gene | v_gene | d_gene | CDR3aa | CDR3nt
few | TRBJ2-3 | TRBV10-2 | TRBD2 | CASSESAGGPADTQYF | TGCGCCAGCAGTGAGTCTGCGGGAGGGCCGGCAGATACGCAGTATTTT
many | TRBJ1-3 | TRBV12-3/TRBV12-4 | TRBD1 | CASSRGQATSGNTIYF | TGTGCCAGCAGTCGCGGACAGGCTACCTCTGGAAACACCATATATTTT
many | TRBJ2-4 | TRBV6-2/TRBV6-3 | - | CASSYVAASKNIQYF | TGTGCCAGCAGTTACGTTGCTGCGTCCAAAAACATTCAGTACTTC
many | TRBJ1-1 | TRBV7-9 | - | CASSFKVQGTEAFF | TGTGCCAGCAGCTTCAAGGTACAGGGCACTGAAGCTTTCTTT
- | TRBJ2-1 | TRBV27 | - | CASSLLGPYNEQFF | TGTGCCAGCAGTTTACTCGGACCCTACAATGAGCAGTTCTTC
- | TRBJ2-6 | TRBV28 | TRBD2 | CASSFGGTSGANVLTF | TGTGCCAGCAGTTTCGGGGGGACCTCTGGGGCCAACGTCCTGACTTTC
many | TRBJ2-3 | TRBV18 | - | CASTDTQYF | TGTGCCAGCACAGATACGCAGTATTTT
few | TRBJ2-3 | TRBV24-1 | TRBD1 | CATSDNRQGVLTDTQYF | TGTGCCACCAGTGACAACCGACAGGGGGTTCTCACAGATACGCAGTATTTT
few | TRBJ1-2 | TRBV4-1 | TRBD1 | CASSQDPGQGGGYGYTF | TGCGCCAGCAGCCAAGATCCCGGACAGGGCGGCGGCTATGGCTACACCTTC
- | TRBJ2-5 | TRBV12-3/TRBV12-4 | TRBD2 | CAVRAGGLETQYF | TGTGCGGTGAGAGCGGGAGGGTTGGAGACCCAGTACTTC
- | TRBJ1-1 | TRBV6-6 | - | CASSYTGLENTEAFF | TGTGCCAGCAGTTACACCGGACTCGAGAACACTGAAGCTTTCTTT
- | TRBJ2-7 | TRBV6-1 | TRBD1 | CASSERGLRYEQYF | TGTGCCAGCAGTGAAAGGGGGCTTCGGTACGAGCAGTACTTC
many | TRBJ2-3 | TRBV27 | - | CASSLQPQITDTQYF | TGTGCCAGCAGTTTACAGCCCCAAATCACAGATACGCAGTATTTT
many | TRBJ1-6 | TRBV29-1 | TRBD1 | CSVMTDREPNSPLHF | TGCAGCGTGATGACTGACAGGGAGCCTAATTCACCCCTCCACTTT
few | TRBJ1-5 | TRBV20-1 | TRBD1 | CSARPRTGGNQPQHF | TGCAGTGCCCGCCCCCGGACAGGTGGCAATCAGCCCCAGCATTTT
few | TRBJ2-3 | TRBV6-5 | - | CASRSGHSTDTQYF | TGTGCCAGCAGGTCGGGACACAGCACAGATACGCAGTATTTT
- | TRBJ1-2 | TRBV12-3/TRBV12-4 | - | CATVGDKLNYGYTF | TGTGCCACCGTCGGGGACAAACTTAACTATGGCTACACCTTC
many | TRBJ2-3 | TRBV7-2 | TRBD2 | CASSLEGSGGPRPDTQYF | TGTGCCAGCAGCTTAGAGGGTAGCGGGGGCCCAAGACCAGATACGCAGTATTTT
many | TRBJ2-3 | TRBV29-1 | TRBD1 | CSVEDLGQGADTQYF | TGCAGCGTTGAAGATTTGGGACAGGGGGCAGATACGCAGTATTTT
- | TRBJ2-1 | TRBV24-1 | - | CATSDSRRDISYNEQFF | TGTGCCACCAGTGATTCACGGCGGGACATCTCCTACAATGAGCAGTTCTTC
many | TRBJ2-7 | TRBV9 | - | CASSQAGQTDEQYF | TGTGCCAGCAGCCAAGCCGGACAGACGGACGAGCAGTACTTC
- | TRBJ2-1 | TRBV14 | TRBD2 | CASSQERSGSDYNEQFF | TGTGCCAGCAGCCAAGAACGAAGCGGGAGTGATTACAATGAGCAGTTCTTC
many | TRBJ2-3 | TRBV3-1 | TRBD1 | CASSHTQGAKPNIADTQYF | TGTGCCAGCAGCCATACCCAGGGGGCGAAGCCCAACATTGCAGATACGCAGTATTTT
- | TRBJ1-2 | TRBV4-1 | - | CASSHPLGYGYTF | TGCGCCAGCAGCCACCCTTTAGGCTATGGCTACACCTTC
- | TRBJ2-5 | TRBV29-1 | - | CSAERGQGETQYF | TGCAGCGCCGAACGGGGGCAAGGAGAGACCCAGTACTTC
- | TRBJ2-5 | TRBV27 | - | CASSFGGVGRETQYF | TGTGCCAGCAGTTTTGGAGGGGTGGGTCGGGAGACCCAGTACTTC
many | TRBJ2-3 | TRBV20-1 | TRBD2 | CSARDLASGSTDTQYF | TGCAGTGCTAGAGATTTAGCTAGCGGGAGCACAGATACGCAGTATTTT
many | TRBJ1-2 | TRBV28 | - | CASSYVNYGYTF | TGTGCCAGCAGTTACGTGAACTATGGCTACACCTTC
many | TRBJ2-1 | TRBV12-3/TRBV12-4 | - | CASSFGASSYNEQFF | TGTGCCAGCAGTTTCGGAGCGTCGAGCTACAATGAGCAGTTCTTC
- | TRBJ1-1 | TRBV4-2 | - | CASSQDISYGAFF | TGTGCCAGCAGCCAAGATATCAGTTATGGAGCTTTCTTT
- | TRBJ2-2 | TRBV6-5 | - | CASSYAGFTGELFF | TGTGCCAGCAGTTACGCCGGGTTTACCGGGGAGCTGTTTTTT
many | TRBJ1-2 | TRBV24-1 | - | CATSDSRKLNYGYTF | TGTGCCACCAGTGATTCTAGAAAATTGAACTATGGCTACACCTTC
many | TRBJ2-1 | TRBV7-2 | - | CASSANAYNEQFF | TGTGCCAGCAGCGCTAACGCCTACAATGAGCAGTTCTTC
many | TRBJ1-2 | TRBV10-3 | - | CATGTTNYGYTF | TGTGCCACCGGGACAACGAACTATGGCTACACCTTC
- | TRBJ2-2 | TRBV6-5 | - | CASSRWGGGQGTGELFF | TGTGCCAGCAGCCGTTGGGGGGGGGGGCAGGGCACCGGGGAGCTGTTTTTT
few | TRBJ2-1 | TRBV7-2 | TRBD1 | CASSSGQEYNEQFF | TGTGCCAGCAGCTCTGGACAGGAGTACAATGAGCAGTTCTTC
few | TRBJ2-3 | TRBV28 | - | CASSPRELTSTDTQYF | TGTGCCAGCAGTCCCCGAGAACTGACTAGCACAGATACGCAGTATTTT
- | TRBJ2-4 | TRBV19 | TRBD1 | CASSIDRGVAKNIQYF | TGTGCCAGTAGTATCGACAGGGGGGTGGCCAAAAACATTCAGTACTTC
- | TRBJ2-4 | TRBV7-9 | - | CDSSLAGTRDIQYF | TGTGACAGCAGCTTGGCCGGGACGAGGGACATTCAGTACTTC
many | TRBJ1-5 | TRBV10-3 | - | CAISEYLSVGLGNQPQHF | TGTGCCATCAGTGAATACCTCTCGGTTGGGCTCGGCAATCAGCCCCAGCATTTT
many | TRBJ2-1 | TRBV12-3/TRBV12-4 | - | CASTPTTAYNEQFF | TGTGCCAGCACCCCGACCACGGCCTACAATGAGCAGTTCTTC
- | TRBJ2-1 | TRBV14 | - | CASSQDGQPYNEQFF | TGTGCCAGCAGCCAAGATGGACAGCCTTACAATGAGCAGTTCTTC
many | TRBJ2-1 | TRBV7-9 | TRBD2 | CASSLGGASGSANEQFF | TGTGCCAGCAGCTTAGGAGGTGCTAGCGGGAGTGCAAATGAGCAGTTCTTC
few | TRBJ2-1 | TRBV7-6 | TRBD2 | CASSLAGGRFGEQFF | TGTGCCAGCAGCTTAGCGGGAGGGCGGTTTGGGGAGCAGTTCTTC
few | TRBJ2-1 | TRBV5-1 | - | CASSLASTSHGEQFF | TGCGCCAGCAGCTTGGCCAGTACTAGCCACGGTGAGCAGTTCTTC
- | TRBJ1-5 | TRBV6-2/TRBV6-3 | - | CASRPSMRQAQGDQPQHF | TGTGCCAGCAGACCCTCAATGCGACAGGCTCAAGGCGATCAGCCCCAGCATTTT
few | TRBJ2-2 | TRBV4-1 | - | CASSLSRTNTGELFF | TGCGCCAGCAGCCTTTCCCGGACAAACACCGGGGAGCTGTTTTTT
- | TRBJ2-3 | TRBV19 | - | CASTMSGTSTDTQYF | TGTGCCAGTACTATGTCAGGGACTAGCACAGATACGCAGTATTTT
- | TRBJ2-6 | TRBV24-1 | TRBD2 | CATSAVGLAGNSGANVLTF | TGTGCCACCAGTGCTGTGGGACTAGCGGGGAACTCTGGGGCCAACGTCCTGACTTTC